This passage covers 29 T cell receptor beta chains from one sample sequenced in a study of blood T cell repertoires in COVID-19. The protocol was immunoSEQ multiplex PCR, while the TCRdb copy is restricted to in-frame clones and leaves out a portion. The sample lists over 150,000 clones; about 87% were seen once. The sample comprised peripheral blood. Every receptor here comes from a woman aged 60-70 years who had recovered from COVID-19.

The chain uses TRBV4-1 and TRBJ1-4; D unclear. The germline V gene has CDR1 MGHRA and CDR2 YSYEKL. The CDR3 runs 14 residues. V lost 2 bases and J lost 5, with 9 bases in between. The CDR3 region is CASSQIDGNEKLFF. The CDR3 DNA is TGCGCCAGCAGCCAAATAGACGGGAATGAAAAACTGTTTTTT.

This clone occurred once. The CDR3 loop is CASSLGRPGVPEAFF. CDR3 nucleotide sequence: TGCGCCAGCAGCTTGGGGCGGCCGGGAGTTCCTGAAGCTTTCTTT. This rearrangement joins TRBV5-1 to TRBJ1-1; no clear D. This CDR3 has 15 amino acids. V dropped 0 bases and J dropped 6 bases, with 15 bases sitting between them. Germline V gene lookup returns CDR1 SGHRS and CDR2 YFSETQ.

The chain recombines TRBV3-1 (or the pseudogene TRBV3-2) with TRBJ1-2, with D possibly being TRBD1 (5 bases). Germline CDR1 and CDR2: LGHDT and YNNKEL (reference sequence). The CDR3 extends over 15 amino acids. V was cut by 2 bases and J by 6 bases, with 16 bases left in between. The DNA of the CDR3 is TGTGCCAGCAGCCAATTGGGGCCCGGGGGAAATGGCTACACCTTC. Encoded protein: CASSQLGPGGNGYTF.

V is TRBV9 and J is TRBJ2-1, with 7 bases identical to TRBD1. From germline, CDR1 is SGDLS and CDR2 YYNGEE. V dropped 3 bases and J dropped 8; count of bases not matched to a gene: 11. CDR3 length equals 15 residues. CDR3 in amino acids: CASSASATGIYEQFF. The CDR3 DNA is TGTGCCAGCAGCGCCTCGGCGACAGGGATCTATGAGCAGTTCTTC.

This chain links TRBV7-8 with TRBJ1-5; D is undetermined. Germline V gives CDR1 SGHVS, CDR2 FQNEAQ. V lost 0 bases, J lost 3 bases, and 15 bases lay in between. The CDR3 totals 17 residues. The CDR3 region has the DNA TGTGCCAGCAGCTTAGCCCCTCTAGGTGCGGCCAATCAGCCCCAGCATTTT. Residues: CASSLAPLGAANQPQHF.

J is TRBJ1-5 and V is TRBV19, with a weak D call TRBD1 (6 bases). This CDR3 has 16 residues. Germline assignment: CDR1 LNHDA and CDR2 SQIVND (reference sequence). V lost 2 bases and J 7 bases, leaving 18 bases between the germline ends. The CDR3 DNA sequence: TGTGCCAGTAGTATACCCTCCGCAGGGGCGGTCCAGCCCCAGCATTTT. Translation: CASSIPSAGAVQPQHF.

This clone was counted a few times. Other DNA sequences in the sample encode the same CDR3. V is TRBV7-2 and J is TRBJ1-6; 7 bases line up with TRBD1. Unmatched junction bases numbered 2, after V lost 3 bases and J lost 0 bases. Germline lookup yields CDR1 SGHTA and CDR2 FQGNSA. The CDR3 totals 16 residues. The CDR3 bases are TGTGCCAGCAGCTTGGGACAGAGCTCCTATAATTCACCCCTCCACTTT. Its translation: CASSLGQSSYNSPLHF.

The chain uses TRBV10-3 and TRBJ1-2, with TRBD1 matching 7 bases. Germline V gene data show CDR1 as ENHRY and CDR2 as SYGVKD. CDR3 size: 15 residues. The ends lost 6 bases at V and 4 bases at J; junction bases unmatched: 11. CDR3 DNA: TGTGCCATCAGGTCAGGGGGAATGGGGAGCTATGGCTACACCTTC. This encodes CAIRSGGMGSYGYTF.

This chain links TRBV7-9 with TRBJ1-5; no clear D gene. The CDR3 has 15 amino acids. The V and J ends lost 4 bases and 10 bases respectively, with 20 bases between them. CDR1 SEHNR and CDR2 FQNEAQ come from the germline V gene (reference sequence). CDR3 coding DNA: TGTGCCAGCAGCTCACCCGGGGAAGGGTTGGGACCCCAGCATTTT. This gives the protein CASSSPGEGLGPQHF. Together with reference TRBV7-9 and TRBJ1-5, the CDR3 gives the full variable domain: DTGVSQNPRHKITKRGQNVTFRCDPISEHNRLYWYRQTLGQGPEFLTYFQNEAQLEKSRLLSDRFSAERPKGSFSTLEIQRTEQGDSAMYLCASSSPGEGLGPQHFGDGTRLSIL.

The genes are TRBV7-8 and TRBJ2-3; 9 nucleotides line up with TRBD2. Germline CDR1 is SGHVS and CDR2 is FQNEAQ. V lost 0 bases to trimming and J lost 3 bases; unmatched junction nucleotides: 7. The CDR3 spans 17 residues. The CDR3 reads CASSLARRGGGTDTQYF. The DNA of the CDR3 is TGTGCCAGCAGCTTAGCGCGGCGGGGGGGTGGGACAGATACGCAGTATTTT.

The chain has TRBV5-4 and TRBJ2-2; 7 nucleotides agree with TRBD1. The V and J ends lost 4 bases and 4 bases, in that order; junction bases with no gene match: 10. Germline V CDR1 and CDR2: SGHNT, YYREEE (reference sequence). The CDR3 has 16 amino acids. The CDR3 reads CASSRDSWTPTGELFF. The CDR3 DNA is TGTGCCAGCAGCCGGGACAGTTGGACCCCCACCGGGGAGCTGTTTTTT.

The chain has TRBV7-9 and TRBJ2-5; 10 bases fit TRBD2. The germline V gene has CDR1 SEHNR and CDR2 FQNEAQ (reference sequence). This CDR3 is built from 13 residues. V lost 5 bases to trimming and J lost 5 bases; unmatched junction nucleotides: 2. The CDR3, as DNA: TGTGCCAGCAGCCCGACTAGCGGGGAGACCCAGTACTTC. This sequence encodes CASSPTSGETQYF.

The rearrangement joins TRBV6-5 to TRBJ1-4, with D uncertain. V lost 4 bases and J lost 0, with 9 bases in between. Germline V gene data show CDR1 as MNHEY and CDR2 as SVGAGI. This CDR3 contains 15 residues. The CDR3 is CASSLTAATNEKLFF. CDR3 DNA sequence: TGTGCCAGCAGTTTAACAGCTGCAACTAATGAAAAACTGTTTTTT.

This chain connects TRBV19 to TRBJ1-2; 7 nucleotides align to TRBD1. CDR3 length: 16 residues. J gave up 3 bases and V 5 bases, and 12 bases lay outside the gene matches. CDR1 and CDR2 (germline): LNHDA, SQIVND (reference sequence). Written as DNA, the CDR3 is TGTGCCAGTAGTGGTGGCCGGGACACAGGGGACTATGGCTACACCTTC. Translated, it gives CASSGGRDTGDYGYTF.

This chain connects TRBV7-8 to TRBJ1-2; TRBD1 matches 9 bases. V lost 5 bases to trimming and J lost 8 bases; unmatched junction nucleotides: 6. CDR3 size: 13 residues. Germline lookup yields CDR1 SGHVS and CDR2 FQNEAQ. The CDR3 reads CASSVDRGQGYTF. CDR3 nucleotide sequence: TGTGCCAGCAGCGTGGACAGGGGACAGGGCTACACCTTC.

This chain joins TRBV25-1 and TRBJ2-5; 10 bases are a match to TRBD2. Trimming cost V 3 bases and J 0 bases; bases outside gene matches: 7. Germline CDR1 reads MGHDK; CDR2 reads SYGVNS. This CDR3 comprises 17 residues. The CDR3 DNA is TGTGCCAGCAGTGATCTCGAGACTAGCGGGTACCAAGAGACCCAGTACTTC. This sequence encodes CASSDLETSGYQETQYF.

The gene calls are TRBV9 and TRBJ2-7, with a possible D match to TRBD1 (6 bases). Germline V CDR1 and CDR2: SGDLS, YYNGEE. With 0 bases removed from V and 0 bases from J, the gap between germline ends came to 7 bases. This CDR3 comprises 14 residues. CDR3 amino acids: CASSVETGSYEQYF. The CDR3 coding sequence is TGTGCCAGCAGCGTAGAGACAGGCTCCTACGAGCAGTACTTC.

V usage is TRBV25-1 and J usage is TRBJ1-5, with D maybe TRBD1 (5 bases). V lost 2 bases and J 4 bases, leaving 12 bases between the germline ends. CDR3 length: 15 amino acids. From germline, CDR1 is MGHDK and CDR2 SYGVNS. CDR3 loop: CASSEASGGNQPQHF. CDR3 sequence (DNA): TGTGCCAGCAGTGAAGCGTCCGGGGGGAATCAGCCCCAGCATTTT.

The chain joins TRBV9 to TRBJ2-2, with D tentatively TRBD1 (5 bases). Trimming shortened V by 1 base and J by 4 bases, and 11 bases separated the two germline ends. The length of the CDR3 is 15 residues. Germline V gives CDR1 SGDLS, CDR2 YYNGEE. CDR3 loop: CASSVLGVTTGELFF. The CDR3 nucleotides are TGTGCCAGCAGCGTATTAGGGGTCACCACCGGGGAGCTGTTTTTT.

The J gene is TRBJ1-1, the V gene TRBV29-1; 7 positions agree with TRBD1. This CDR3 has 16 amino acids. Per the germline V gene, CDR1 is SQVTM and CDR2 is ANQGSEA. Trimming at V came to 0 bases and at J to 2 bases, leaving 9 bases not matched to a gene. CDR3 coding DNA: TGCAGCGTTGAAGAAGGAGGGACAGTGGGAAACACTGAAGCTTTCTTT. Protein sequence: CSVEEGGTVGNTEAFF.

This chain links TRBV14 with TRBJ1-2; tentatively, D is TRBD1 (6 bases). CDR3 length equals 13 residues. The V gene's germline CDR1 is SGHDN and CDR2 FVKESK. Trimming removed 1 base at V and 4 bases at J, with 7 bases between. Here the CDR3 DNA reads TGTGCCAGCAGCCAAGGACAGGTCTATGGCTACACCTTC. This gives the protein CASSQGQVYGYTF. Full variable domain (outside the CDR3, taken from reference TRBV14 and TRBJ1-2): EAGVTQFPSHSVIEKGQTVTLRCDPISGHDNLYWYRRVMGKEIKFLLHFVKESKQDESGMPNNRFLAERTGGTYSTLKVQPAELEDSGVYFCASSQGQVYGYTFGSGTRLTVV.

This clone was seen only a few times. This chain connects TRBV30 to TRBJ1-4; 7 bases are shared with TRBD1. Germline V lookup: CDR1 GTSNPN, CDR2 SVGIG (reference sequence). Trimming cost V 4 bases and J 5 bases; bases outside gene matches: 1. This CDR3 has 12 residues. CDR3 bases: TGTGCCTGGACCAGGGGGAATGAAAAACTGTTTTTT. Amino acid sequence: CAWTRGNEKLFF.

This chain links TRBV2 with TRBJ2-7; D is unclear. V was clipped by 8 bases and J by 0 bases, with 8 bases between them. The CDR3 consists of 12 residues. Germline V gene sequence: CDR1 SNHLY, CDR2 FYNNEI. DNA of the CDR3: TGTGCCAGCGGAGCTGGCTCCTACGAGCAGTACTTC. It is translated as CASGAGSYEQYF.

The V gene is TRBV5-4, the J gene TRBJ1-3; maybe TRBD1 (6 bases). The CDR3 is 14 amino acids. Trimming removed 5 bases at V and 2 bases at J, with 11 bases between. The germline V gene encodes CDR1 SGHNT and CDR2 YYREEE (reference sequence). Here the CDR3 reads CASSSDSTGNTIYF. DNA for the CDR3: TGTGCCAGCAGTTCGGACAGTACTGGAAACACCATATATTTT.

This chain uses TRBV2 with TRBJ1-4; D possibly corresponds to TRBD1 (6 bases). The V gene's germline CDR1 is SNHLY and CDR2 FYNNEI. Trimming left V 2 bases short and J 7 bases short, with 26 bases between. The CDR3 is made up of 19 amino acids. The CDR3 loop is CASSESGDTFYIGSEKLFF. The CDR3 DNA sequence: TGTGCCAGCAGTGAAAGCGGGGACACATTCTATATCGGTAGTGAAAAACTGTTTTTT.

The rearrangement joins TRBV6-1 to TRBJ2-7; D unresolved. The CDR3 is made up of 12 amino acids. Germline V CDR1 and CDR2: MNHNS, SASEGT. Trimming cost V 0 bases and J 3 bases, with 3 bases left between them. CDR3 sequence: CASSEARYEQYF. CDR3 DNA sequence: TGTGCCAGCAGTGAAGCCCGCTACGAGCAGTACTTC.

The chain recombines TRBV4-1 with TRBJ1-2; 9 nucleotides line up with TRBD1. V lost 5 bases and J lost 8; bases outside the gene matches: 6. The CDR3 length is 13 residues. Per the germline V gene, CDR1 is MGHRA and CDR2 is YSYEKL. The CDR3 protein is CASSVRTGEGYTF. DNA of the CDR3: TGCGCCAGCAGCGTACGGACAGGGGAAGGCTACACCTTC.

V is TRBV4-3 and J is TRBJ1-3, with TRBD1 as a possible D gene (5 bases). Germline V gives CDR1 LGHNA, CDR2 YSLEER. With 0 bases removed from V and 0 bases from J, the gap between germline ends came to 12 bases. This CDR3 spans 17 amino acids. This CDR3 is CASSQDSRTGSGNTIYF. CDR3 coding DNA: TGCGCCAGCAGCCAAGATTCGCGTACAGGCTCTGGAAACACCATATATTTT.

The chain recombines TRBV20-1 with TRBJ2-7; D unresolved. CDR3 length: 9 amino acids. Looked up from germline, CDR1 is DFQATT and CDR2 is SNEGSKA (reference sequence). Trimming stripped 4 bases from V and 7 bases from J, with 5 bases between. The CDR3 is CSATREQYF. DNA of the CDR3: TGCAGTGCTACCAGGGAGCAGTACTTC.